This TCR beta chain came from a study of cytomegalovirus exposure and HLA in healthy donors. Findings and limits, study-wide: Most CMV-associated TCR beta chains were later found to appear HLA-restricted.

With 60 Vbeta and 13 Jbeta primers, the PCR was carried out. Produced via immunoSEQ multiplex PCR; TCRdb's table is partial and in-frame only. The sample records 150,000 to 200,000 clones, 70% to 85% being singletons. Germline loops: CDR1 SGHDT, CDR2 YYEEEE. This CDR3 region has 13 residues. V was cut by 1 base and J by 1 base, with 5 bases left in between. This clone was detected only a few times. The antigen remains unidentified. Different DNA sequences within this sample yield the same CDR3. The rearrangement joins TRBV5-6 to TRBJ1-1, with D unclear. The origin of this receptor is a middle-aged woman in good health and CMV-seronegative. The sample was PBMCs. The CDR3 here is CASSLRGNTEAFF. DNA for the CDR3: TGTGCCAGCAGCTTGAGAGGGAACACTGAAGCTTTCTTT. Filled out from reference TRBV5-6 and TRBJ1-1, the complete variable domain reads DAGVTQSPTHLIKTRGQQVTLRCSPKSGHDTVSWYQQALGQGPQFIFQYYEEEERQRGNFPDRFSGHQFPNYSSELNVNALLLGDSALYLCASSLRGNTEAFFGQGTRLTVV.